This T cell receptor (beta chain) was recovered during a study of blood T cell repertoires in COVID-19. Background on the study: COVID-19 samples from acute and convalescent phases originated in the United States, Italy and Spain. T cells, B-cell-depleted T cells, or PBMCs provided the cDNA or gDNA that served as material.

Germline CDR1 GTSNPN, CDR2 SVGIG (reference sequence). This CDR3 has 15 amino acids. V was trimmed by 3 bases and J by 0 bases, leaving 12 bases between them. Using immunoSEQ multiplex PCR, the repertoire was profiled, and TCRdb retains in-frame clones only, with some absent. The sample shows about 240,000 clones, 81% of them seen only once. This clonotype was obtained from a woman at least 80 years old with COVID-19, enrolled during active disease. The sequencing sample was made of peripheral blood. The chain combines TRBV30 with TRBJ1-5; D uncertain. CDR3 sequence (DNA): TGTGCCTGGAGCGAGGGAGTAACTAGCAATCAGCCCCAGCATTTT. It translates to CAWSEGVTSNQPQHF.